The clone carrying this T cell receptor (beta chain) was recorded at least ten times. Antigen specificity is unknown. The germline V gene has CDR1 LGHNA and CDR2 YNFKEQ. V gave up 4 bases and J gave up 4 bases; unmatched junction bases: 6. The CDR3 extends over 16 amino acids. The data stem from a study of neurological immune-mediated disorders. The study's findings and limits: Falling below healthy controls, multiple sclerosis showed the least TCR clonal expansion, while HTLV-1-associated myelopathy showed the most.

The cDNA came from 5'RACE, which used 10-nucleotide random UMIs. Each CDR3 protein gets one entry after TCRdb re-called the 5' RACE reads with MiXCR. The sample shows about 38,000 distinct CDR3 sequences, 11% of them seen only once. The time point: technical triplicate 1. 2 million unsorted PBMCs were stored in RNAlater at -80 °C before RNA extraction. V usage is TRBV4-2 and J usage is TRBJ2-3; 12 bases line up with TRBD2. This sequence originates from a man aged 60-69 years with HTLV-1-associated myelopathy (HAM/TSP). Material: PBMCs. The CDR3: CASSPQTSGSSDTQYF. As DNA, the CDR3 is TGTGCCAGCAGCCCACAGACTAGCGGGAGCTCAGATACGCAGTATTTT.